Listed here are 9 T cell receptor beta chains from one sample, sequenced in a study of beta chain features in type 1 diabetes. No antigen has been assigned to these receptors. Expressed TCRB transcripts were sequenced, since all the RNA that had been isolated was reverse transcribed. Data came from immunoSEQ multiplex PCR; TCRdb stores just in-frame clones and leaves some out. The sample carries approximately 600,000 clones, roughly an eighth recorded once. Notes on the study in general: Shortening that was moderate but significant affected the TCRB CDR3s of Type 1 diabetes patients in all four CD4+ subsets.

The sample comprised naive CD4+ T cells from blood. Receptors were obtained from a man between 25 and 39 years old with type 1 diabetes.

The V and J genes are TRBV28 and TRBJ2-5, with 10 bases fitting TRBD1. Germline V gene data show CDR1 as MDHEN and CDR2 as SYDVKM. With V trimmed by 2 bases and J by 2 bases, 2 bases remained unmatched. The CDR3 loop spans 15 amino acids. The chain's CDR3 is CASSLGTGVQETQYF. CDR3 in DNA: TGTGCCAGCAGTTTAGGGACAGGGGTGCAAGAGACCCAGTACTTC. Together with reference TRBV28 and TRBJ2-5, the CDR3 gives the full variable domain: DVKVTQSSRYLVKRTGEKVFLECVQDMDHENMFWYRQDPGLGLRLIYFSYDVKMKEKGDIPEGYSVSREKKERFSLILESASTNQTSMYLCASSLGTGVQETQYFGPGTRLLVL.

The chain links TRBV5-6 to TRBJ2-1, with TRBD2 as a possible D gene (5 bases). This CDR3 is built from 11 residues. Germline V gene sequence: CDR1 SGHDT, CDR2 YYEEEE. Trimming removed 4 bases at V and 7 bases at J, with 6 bases between. In DNA form, the CDR3 reads TGTGCCAGCAGCAGGGAGAATGAGCAGTTCTTC. Translating it yields CASSRENEQFF.

The gene calls are TRBV6-5 and TRBJ1-6; no definite D call. Deletions cut 6 bases from V and 4 bases from J, with 4 bases between. The CDR3 length is 12 residues. From germline, CDR1 is MNHEY and CDR2 SVGAGI. CDR3 residues: CASSEYNSPLHF. The CDR3 DNA reads TGTGCCAGCAGCGAATATAATTCACCCCTCCACTTT.

The genes are TRBV28 and TRBJ2-7; TRBD1 agrees at 8 bases. This CDR3 is 15 amino acids long. CDR1 is MDHEN, CDR2 SYDVKM, per germline. The V gene end was trimmed by 1 base and the J gene end by 5 bases; junction bases not matched to a gene: 7. The CDR3: CASSLSSTGDHEQYF. Here the CDR3 DNA reads TGTGCCAGCAGTTTATCCTCGACAGGGGACCACGAGCAGTACTTC.

The rearrangement uses TRBV9 and TRBJ2-2, with 7 bases lining up with TRBD1. Germline V CDR1 and CDR2: SGDLS, YYNGEE. The CDR3 consists of 18 residues. With V trimmed by 1 base and J by 0 bases, 9 bases remained unmatched. CDR3 coding DNA: TGTGCCAGCAGCGTATCTTCGCCTCAGGGGGCGAACACCGGGGAGCTGTTTTTT. Translated: CASSVSSPQGANTGELFF.

J is TRBJ1-4 and V is TRBV29-1; D perhaps matches TRBD1 (6 bases). In germline, CDR1 is SQVTM, CDR2 ANQGSEA. V dropped 4 bases and J dropped 2 bases, with 8 bases sitting between them. This CDR3 contains 13 residues. The CDR3 DNA reads TGCAGCGTTGGAGGGGGGACTAATGAAAAACTGTTTTTT. This translates into CSVGGGTNEKLFF.

This clone was recorded a few times. The genes are TRBV7-2 and TRBJ2-7; 9 nucleotides agree with TRBD1. Germline-derived CDR1 and CDR2 are SGHTA and FQGNSA. V dropped 5 bases and J dropped 4; count of bases not matched to a gene: 6. This CDR3 spans 14 amino acids. In nucleotides, the CDR3 is TGTGCCAGCAGCCCAAGGGACAGGGTTTACGAGCAGTACTTC. Its protein product is CASSPRDRVYEQYF.

This clone turned up a few times. The V call is TRBV20-1, the J call TRBJ2-3; perhaps TRBD1 as D (6 bases). Per the germline V gene, CDR1 is DFQATT and CDR2 is SNEGSKA (reference sequence). The CDR3 contains 11 residues. V was clipped by 4 bases and J by 5 bases, with 7 bases between them. CDR3 bases: TGCAGTGCTAAAGGGGGAGATACGCAGTATTTT. This codes for CSAKGGDTQYF.

This sequence joins TRBV11-3 and TRBJ2-1, with a possible D match to TRBD2 (5 bases). The CDR3 is 17 amino acids. Germline V gives CDR1 SGHNT, CDR2 YENEEA. V was pared by 0 bases and J by 7 bases, with 19 bases between. CDR3 sequence reads: CASSLDLWLVSGNEQFF. The CDR3 bases are TGTGCCAGCAGCTTAGATCTCTGGCTAGTATCGGGAAATGAGCAGTTCTTC.